Here is one TCR beta chain with its context. The sample belongs to a study of blood T cell repertoires in COVID-19. Clones were sequenced by immunoSEQ multiplex PCR, and TCRdb holds only the in-frame ones, with some missing. The sample has some 240,000 clones; 82% are singletons. The CDR3 runs to 18 residues. Germline values: CDR1 MGHRA, CDR2 YSYEKL. Trimming removed 0 bases at V and 2 bases at J, with 17 bases between. The clonotype was recovered from an older woman with active or convalescent COVID-19. The V call is TRBV4-1, the J call TRBJ1-5; D remains ambiguous. Sequenced sample: peripheral blood. The CDR3 reads CASSQEAGSVPGNQPQHF. Written as DNA, the CDR3 is TGCGCCAGCAGCCAAGAGGCGGGATCGGTCCCGGGCAATCAGCCCCAGCATTTT.